This TCR beta chain was identified during a study of T cell clonality in common variable immunodeficiency. This clone was detected ten times or more. The antigen is not known. The read halts 3 residues ahead of the CDR3 end, with the missing end drawn from the germline J gene. V was trimmed by 3 bases and J by 7 bases, leaving 19 bases between them. Germline-derived CDR1 and CDR2 are DFQATT and SNEGSKA (reference sequence). The CDR3 has 15 amino acids. The table came from immunoSEQ multiplex PCR; TCRdb's copy has only in-frame clones and leaves some out. This sample has about 37,000 clones and no singletons, with 0.8% to 1% in the ten largest. General study points: CVID subjects had higher TCRbeta clonality than healthy controls, most marked in about a third.

This chain connects TRBV20-1 to TRBJ2-1; D possibly corresponds to TRBD2 (6 bases). Sequences were obtained from peripheral blood mononuclear cells. The clonotype comes from a person aged 18 to 75 in good health. The part of the CDR3 DNA that was read is TGCAGTGCTAGTGGGGCAGGAGGGCCTCTAAATGAG. Encoded protein: CSASGAGGPLNE. The full-length CDR3 reads as CSASGAGGPLNEQFF.